What follows are 29 T cell receptor beta chains derived from one specimen sequenced in a study of CD8 T cells in ankylosing spondylitis. TCRdb re-derived calls from the 5' RACE reads in MiXCR, one entry per CDR3 protein. This sample yields fewer than 400,000 distinct CDR3 sequences, of which approximately 15% are seen a single time; 0.9% to 1.2% belongs to the top ten. Sample: blood, either unsorted or a sorted T cell fraction (not recorded which). The receptors originated from a male donor with ankylosing spondylitis or in good health (not recorded which).

This clonotype occurred many times. The V and J genes are TRBV5-5 and TRBJ2-1; TRBD2 agrees at 9 bases. CDR1 is SGHKS, CDR2 YYEKEE, per germline (reference sequence). J lost 6 bases, V lost 4 bases, and 5 bases had no gene match. This CDR3 spans 14 amino acids. CDR3 in DNA: TGTGCCAGCAGCGCTAGCGGGACGGGCAATGAGCAGTTCTTC. Its protein is CASSASGTGNEQFF.

This clonotype was detected a few times. The rearrangement joins TRBV10-3 to TRBJ2-1; TRBD2 agrees at 7 bases. V trimming: 2 bases; J trimming: 10 bases; junction bases outside the gene matches: 11. From germline, CDR1 is ENHRY and CDR2 SYGVKD. The CDR3 sequence is 15 residues long. CDR3 in DNA: TGTGCCATCAGTGAGATAAGAATGGGGGAGGGGGAGCAGTTCTTC. Translating gives CAISEIRMGEGEQFF.

V usage is TRBV20-1 and J usage is TRBJ2-1; D might be TRBD1 (5 bases). The V and J ends lost 0 bases and 4 bases respectively, with 16 bases between them. Germline assignment: CDR1 DFQATT and CDR2 SNEGSKA (reference sequence). The length of the CDR3 is 16 residues. The CDR3 sequence is CSARDFGHRLYNEQFF. CDR3 nucleotides: TGCAGTGCTAGAGATTTTGGACACCGACTTTACAATGAGCAGTTCTTC.

The rearrangement joins TRBV7-9 to TRBJ2-7; 8 positions agree with TRBD2. J lost 5 bases, V lost 6 bases, and 12 bases had no gene match. The CDR3 has 15 residues. Germline V gene data show CDR1 as SEHNR and CDR2 as FQNEAQ (reference sequence). CDR3 amino acids: CASSKSGGDPNEQYF. As DNA, the CDR3 is TGTGCCAGCAGTAAAAGCGGGGGCGACCCAAACGAGCAGTACTTC.

CDR3 nucleotides: TGTGCCAGCAGTTACGGGGGGCTGCCTGAAAAACTGTTTTTT. It specifies CASSYGGLPEKLFF. This rearrangement joins TRBV6-5 to TRBJ1-4; maybe TRBD1 (6 bases). CDR3 size: 14 residues. The V gene's germline CDR1 is MNHEY and CDR2 SVGAGI. The V and J ends lost 2 bases and 7 bases respectively, with 11 bases between them.

V gene TRBV4-1 combines with J gene TRBJ2-5, with 9 nucleotides matching TRBD1. CDR1 is MGHRA and CDR2 is YSYEKL in the germline V gene. This CDR3 has 17 amino acids. The ends lost 4 bases at V and 2 bases at J; junction bases unmatched: 11. CDR3: CASSLSPPGQGQETQYF. Here the CDR3 DNA reads TGCGCCAGCAGCCTTTCTCCCCCCGGACAGGGGCAAGAGACCCAGTACTTC.

This chain connects TRBV29-1 to TRBJ2-7, with D possibly being TRBD1 or TRBD2 (7 bases each). CDR1 is SQVTM, CDR2 ANQGSEA, per germline. This CDR3 has 17 residues. V lost 0 bases and J lost 3, with 21 bases in between. The CDR3 nucleotides are TGCAGCGTTGAAGATCGTGGGGGAGGGGGCGTAGGCTACGAGCAGTACTTC. Residues: CSVEDRGGGGVGYEQYF.

The table lists this clonotype with a few counts. This rearrangement joins TRBV15 to TRBJ2-1; D ambiguous. The CDR3 consists of 12 residues. With 5 bases removed from V and 7 bases from J, the gap between germline ends came to 9 bases. Germline V CDR1 and CDR2: LNHNV, YYDKDF (reference sequence). The CDR3 region has the DNA TGTGCCACCAGCGCCCATACAAATGAGCAGTTCTTC. Encoded protein: CATSAHTNEQFF.

Many counts were recorded for this clonotype. The genes are TRBV5-1 and TRBJ2-7; 7 bases map to TRBD1. CDR3 size: 12 residues. The V gene's germline CDR1 is SGHRS and CDR2 YFSETQ. Losses at the gene ends were 3 bases for V and 5 bases for J; bases not matched to a gene: 2. The CDR3 region is CASSSDRDEQYF. For the CDR3, the DNA is TGCGCCAGCAGCTCCGACAGGGACGAGCAGTACTTC.

This clonotype was counted a few times. The rearrangement links TRBV7-8 to TRBJ2-5; D tentatively fits TRBD1 or TRBD2 (5 bases each). Germline V gene data show CDR1 as SGHVS and CDR2 as FQNEAQ. Between the trimmed V and J ends, which lost 1 base and 2 bases, there was a span of 11 bases. The CDR3 consists of 15 residues. In nucleotides, the CDR3 is TGTGCCAGCAGCTTAGGAAGGGGACGGCAAGAGACCCAGTACTTC. Amino acid sequence: CASSLGRGRQETQYF.

CDR3 DNA sequence: TGTGCCAGCAGTTACGAGGGTTGGAGGTTTGATGAGCAGTTCTTC. It specifies CASSYEGWRFDEQFF. This sequence joins TRBV6-5 and TRBJ2-1; D is possibly TRBD2 (5 bases). From germline, CDR1 is MNHEY and CDR2 SVGAGI. This CDR3 contains 15 residues. V lost 2 bases, J lost 8 bases, and 16 bases lay in between.

The chain employs TRBV5-6 and TRBJ1-4, with no clear D. The germline gives CDR1 SGHDT, CDR2 YYEEEE. Trimming removed 6 bases from V and 8 bases from J, with 20 bases in between. The CDR3 loop spans 15 amino acids. For the CDR3, the DNA is TGTGCCAGCACTCTTCAGATGGATCCGGGAGAAAAACTGTTTTTT. Protein: CASTLQMDPGEKLFF.

This clonotype was counted ten times or more. V and J are TRBV5-1 and TRBJ1-1, with D maybe TRBD1 (5 bases). V dropped 0 bases and J dropped 4 bases, with 19 bases sitting between them. The CDR3 totals 17 residues. The germline V gene has CDR1 SGHRS and CDR2 YFSETQ. CDR3 protein: CASSLAQGVLSGTEAFF. The DNA for the CDR3 is TGCGCCAGCAGCTTGGCGCAGGGAGTGTTATCGGGCACTGAAGCTTTCTTT. Together with reference TRBV5-1 and TRBJ1-1, the CDR3 gives the full variable domain: KAGVTQTPRYLIKTRGQQVTLSCSPISGHRSVSWYQQTPGQGLQFLFEYFSETQRNKGNFPGRFSGRQFSNSRSEMNVSTLELGDSALYLCASSLAQGVLSGTEAFFGQGTRLTVV.

The table lists this clonotype with a few counts. V is TRBV20-1 and J is TRBJ2-3; perhaps TRBD1 as D (6 bases). Between the trimmed V and J ends, which lost 8 bases and 0 bases, there was a span of 15 bases. The germline V gene has CDR1 DFQATT and CDR2 SNEGSKA (reference sequence). The CDR3 consists of 14 residues. In DNA, the CDR3 is TGCAGTCTTACAGGGTTTCCTAGCACAGATACGCAGTATTTT. Protein sequence: CSLTGFPSTDTQYF.

This clonotype was seen ten or more times. Germline and junction disagree at one end, which may indicate a read error. The chain combines TRBV4-1 with TRBJ1-1; D perhaps matches TRBD1 (5 bases). CDR1 is MGHRA, CDR2 YSYEKL, per germline. The CDR3 is 12 residues long. CDR3 DNA: TGCGCCAGCGAATCTAGCGGGACTGGAGCTTTCTTT. Its protein is CASESSGTGAFF.

The chain has TRBV10-3 and TRBJ2-3; a possible D gene is TRBD1 (6 bases). CDR1 is ENHRY, CDR2 SYGVKD, per germline. The CDR3 runs to 13 residues. V lost 5 bases and J lost 2, with 8 bases in between. The CDR3 reads CAISRTATDTQYF. The CDR3 DNA follows: TGTGCCATCAGTCGGACAGCCACAGATACGCAGTATTTT.

J is TRBJ1-2 and V is TRBV7-9, with 8 bases that match TRBD1. CDR1 is SEHNR, CDR2 FQNEAQ, per germline (reference sequence). The CDR3 has 13 amino acids. Losses at the gene ends were 6 bases for V and 3 bases for J; bases not matched to a gene: 3. CDR3 nucleotides: TGTGCCAGCAGGGGACAGGCAGACTATGGCTACACCTTC. This codes for CASRGQADYGYTF.

The rearrangement joins TRBV6-4 to TRBJ2-1; D is perhaps TRBD2 (6 bases). This CDR3 spans 14 amino acids. Trimming took off 2 bases at V and 8 bases at J, with 13 bases between the two ends. Germline loops: CDR1 MRHNA, CDR2 SNTAGT. Written as DNA, the CDR3 is TGTGCCAGCAGTGACGAAGGTAGGAGGGATGAGCAGTTCTTC. Its translation: CASSDEGRRDEQFF.

This clonotype was seen only a few times. The chain uses TRBV20-1 and TRBJ2-1; D is perhaps TRBD2 (5 bases). The germline V gene encodes CDR1 DFQATT and CDR2 SNEGSKA (reference sequence). The CDR3 is made up of 16 amino acids. V was trimmed by 0 bases and J by 1 base, leaving 13 bases between them. CDR3 bases: TGCAGTGCTAGAGATCAAAAGTGGGAGTCCTACAATGAGCAGTTCTTC. Its translation is CSARDQKWESYNEQFF.

This clonotype occurred a few times. The chain recombines TRBV12-3 or TRBV12-4 with TRBJ1-1, with D hard to call. The CDR3 is 15 amino acids. V was cut by 0 bases and J by 5 bases, with 13 bases left in between. The DNA for the CDR3 is TGTGCCAGCAGTTTAGCGGCAGGCCTTGGAACTGAAGCTTTCTTT. It yields the protein CASSLAAGLGTEAFF.

This clonotype has a handful of counts. This chain uses TRBV5-1 with TRBJ2-7; D is uncertain. Trimming removed 4 bases from V and 6 bases from J, with 20 bases in between. CDR1 is SGHRS, CDR2 YFSETQ, per germline. This CDR3 is built from 15 residues. The CDR3, as DNA: TGCGCCAGCAGCGCCCTTGAACTGGGTTTGGGCGAGCAGTACTTC. It encodes CASSALELGLGEQYF.

V is TRBV12-3 or TRBV12-4 and J is TRBJ2-5; no definite D call. Between the trimmed V and J ends, which lost 7 bases and 4 bases, there was a span of 13 bases. The CDR3 length is 13 residues. In DNA form, the CDR3 reads TGTGCCAGCAACTCACCGGGCGGAGAGACCCAGTACTTC. Protein: CASNSPGGETQYF.

Ten or more counts support this clonotype. The V call is TRBV6-2 or TRBV6-3, the J call TRBJ2-3, with 8 nucleotides matching TRBD1. V shed 1 base, J shed 2 bases, and the junction held 11 bases outside the gene matches. The CDR3 has 18 amino acids. Per the germline V gene, CDR1 is MNHEY and CDR2 is SVGEGT. CDR3 coding DNA: TGTGCCAGCAGTTACTTTGGACAGGGTGGCTCGTTCACAGATACGCAGTATTTT. The encoded protein is CASSYFGQGGSFTDTQYF.

This clonotype was counted only a few times. CDR3 sequence (DNA): TGTGCCAGCACAAGGGGGCACAATGAAAAACTGTTTTTT. It specifies CASTRGHNEKLFF. The chain links TRBV6-6 to TRBJ1-4; 7 positions match TRBD1. After removal of 7 bases from V and 5 bases from J, the junction contained 4 bases not matched to a gene. This CDR3 contains 13 residues. Germline values: CDR1 MNHNY, CDR2 SVGAGI (reference sequence).

The rearrangement links TRBV12-3 or TRBV12-4 to TRBJ2-7; either TRBD1 or TRBD2 may fit D (5 bases each). Trimming pared 3 bases from V and 5 bases from J, leaving 17 bases between. This CDR3 is built from 15 residues. This CDR3 reads CASSFGSGTEDEQYF. The CDR3 nucleotides are TGTGCCAGCAGTTTCGGTTCAGGGACGGAGGACGAGCAGTACTTC.

CDR3 sequence: CASSQATGLQETQYF. The CDR3 DNA reads as TGTGCCAGCAGCCAAGCCACGGGGCTCCAAGAGACCCAGTACTTC. The chain employs TRBV3-1 and TRBJ2-5, with D perhaps being TRBD1 or TRBD2 (5 bases each). The germline V gene encodes CDR1 LGHDT and CDR2 YNNKEL (reference sequence). V lost 1 base and J 1 base, leaving 10 bases between the germline ends. The CDR3 runs to 15 residues.

This clonotype was counted only a few times. V and J are TRBV29-1 and TRBJ2-7; 7 bases are shared with TRBD2. CDR1 and CDR2 from the germline V gene are SQVTM and ANQGSEA. Germline trimming cut 1 base from V and 0 bases from J; bases unmatched to any gene: 3. CDR3 length: 14 residues. CDR3 in amino acids: CSVEGGGSSYEQYF. CDR3 DNA sequence: TGCAGCGTTGAAGGCGGGGGAAGCTCCTACGAGCAGTACTTC.

This clonotype occurred a few times. The chain recombines TRBV6-1 with TRBJ1-6; D possibly corresponds to TRBD1 (5 bases). Germline CDR1 MNHNS, CDR2 SASEGT. Trimming stripped 7 bases from V and 0 bases from J, with 7 bases between. The CDR3 spans 14 residues. The CDR3 region is CASNGGSYNSPLHF. The DNA of the CDR3 is TGTGCCAGCAACGGGGGCTCCTATAATTCACCCCTCCACTTT.

The rearrangement joins TRBV5-5 to TRBJ2-7; 10 bases map to TRBD1. This CDR3 comprises 15 residues. V shed 2 bases, J shed 7 bases, and the junction held 9 bases outside the gene matches. From germline, CDR1 is SGHKS and CDR2 YYEKEE (reference sequence). In DNA form, the CDR3 reads TGTGCCAGCAGCTTACGGACAGGGGGGGGTAGTGAGCAGTACTTC. It is translated as CASSLRTGGGSEQYF.